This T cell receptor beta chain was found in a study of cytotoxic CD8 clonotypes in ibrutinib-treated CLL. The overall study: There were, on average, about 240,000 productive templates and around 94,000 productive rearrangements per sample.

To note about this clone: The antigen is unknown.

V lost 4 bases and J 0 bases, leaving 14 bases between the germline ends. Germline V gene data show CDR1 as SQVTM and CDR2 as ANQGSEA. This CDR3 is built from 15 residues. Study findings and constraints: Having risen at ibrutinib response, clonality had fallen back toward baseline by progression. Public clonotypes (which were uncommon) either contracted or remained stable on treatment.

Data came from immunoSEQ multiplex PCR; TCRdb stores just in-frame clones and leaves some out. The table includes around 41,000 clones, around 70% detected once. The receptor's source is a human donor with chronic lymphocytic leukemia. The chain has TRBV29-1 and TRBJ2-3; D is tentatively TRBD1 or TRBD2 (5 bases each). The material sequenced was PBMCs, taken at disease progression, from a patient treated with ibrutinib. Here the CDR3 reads CSVAPQGESTDTQYF. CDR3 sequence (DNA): TGCAGCGTTGCCCCCCAAGGGGAGAGCACAGATACGCAGTATTTT.